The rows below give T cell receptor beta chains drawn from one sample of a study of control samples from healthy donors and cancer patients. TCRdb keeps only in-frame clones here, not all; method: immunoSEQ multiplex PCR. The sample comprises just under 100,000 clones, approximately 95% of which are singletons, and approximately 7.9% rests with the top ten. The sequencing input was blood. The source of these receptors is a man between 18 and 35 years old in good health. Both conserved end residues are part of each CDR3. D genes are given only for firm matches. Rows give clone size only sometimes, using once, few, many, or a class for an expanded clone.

CDR3: CASRAGPLHF
DNA: TGTGCCAGCAGGGCTGGTCCCCTCCACTTT
J: TRBJ1-6
size: few
V: TRBV2
D: .

CDR3: CASSSDREWNKLFF
DNA: TGCGCCAGCAGTTCCGACAGGGAGTGGAACAAACTGTTTTTT
J: TRBJ1-4
size: few
V: TRBV5-1
D: TRBD1

CDR3: CASMRANEKLFF
DNA: TGTGCCAGCATGCGGGCTAATGAAAAACTGTTTTTT
J: TRBJ1-4
size: .
V: TRBV6-6
D: .

CDR3: CAWTVRAGGPLGEQFF
DNA: TGTGCCTGGACTGTACGGGCGGGGGGGCCCCTGGGTGAGCAGTTCTTC
J: TRBJ2-1
size: .
V: TRBV30
D: TRBD2

CDR3: CASSQVRQMNTEAFF
DNA: TGTGCCAGCAGCCAAGTGCGCCAGATGAACACTGAAGCTTTCTTT
J: TRBJ1-1
size: .
V: TRBV4-2
D: .

CDR3: CASSYKERVEQFF
DNA: TGTGCCAGCAGTTATAAGGAGCGGGTTGAGCAGTTCTTC
J: TRBJ2-1
size: .
V: TRBV6-2/TRBV6-3
D: .

CDR3: CASAMGSYGYTF
DNA: TGTGCTAGTGCCATGGGCAGCTATGGCTACACCTTC
J: TRBJ1-2
size: .
V: TRBV12-5
D: .

CDR3: CASSLGGSGNTIYF
DNA: TGTGCCAGCAGCTTGGGAGGGTCTGGAAACACCATATATTTT
J: TRBJ1-3
size: .
V: TRBV5-5
D: .

CDR3: CASSQDWRGRENTEAFF
DNA: TGTGCCAGCAGCCAAGATTGGAGGGGGCGGGAGAACACTGAAGCTTTCTTT
J: TRBJ1-1
size: .
V: TRBV3-1/TRBV3-2
D: TRBD1

CDR3: CASREGSNTEAFF
DNA: TGTGCCAGCAGGGAGGGGTCGAACACTGAAGCTTTCTTT
J: TRBJ1-1
size: .
V: TRBV25-1
D: .

CDR3: CASSFRQGREAFF
DNA: TGTGCCAGCAGTTTCCGACAGGGCAGAGAAGCTTTCTTT
J: TRBJ1-1
size: .
V: TRBV12-3/TRBV12-4
D: TRBD1

CDR3: CASSFYFSGPEKLFF
DNA: TGTGCCAGCAGTTTTTACTTTTCAGGGCCTGAAAAACTGTTTTTT
J: TRBJ1-4
size: .
V: TRBV27
D: .

CDR3: CASSPPNGADYGYTF
DNA: TGTGCCAGCTCACCACCGAACGGAGCCGACTATGGCTACACCTTC
J: TRBJ1-2
size: once
V: TRBV18
D: .

CDR3: CASSPQVASNQPQHF
DNA: TGTGCCAGCAGTCCACAAGTTGCTAGCAATCAGCCCCAGCATTTT
J: TRBJ1-5
size: .
V: TRBV6-5
D: .

CDR3: CASSPAGGMEEQYF
DNA: TGTGCCAGCAGCCCCGCGGGGGGAATGGAGGAGCAGTACTTC
J: TRBJ2-7
size: .
V: TRBV3-1/TRBV3-2
D: TRBD2

CDR3: CASSRDRGQPQHF
DNA: TGTGCCAGCAGCCGGGACAGGGGTCAGCCCCAGCATTTT
J: TRBJ1-5
size: .
V: TRBV11-2
D: TRBD1

CDR3: CASSLGGQPETDTQYF
DNA: TGTGCCAGCTCACTGGGCGGACAGCCAGAGACAGATACGCAGTATTTT
J: TRBJ2-3
size: once
V: TRBV18
D: .

CDR3: CASSIRLAENNEQFF
DNA: TGTGCCAGTAGTATAAGACTAGCGGAAAACAATGAGCAGTTCTTC
J: TRBJ2-1
size: .
V: TRBV19
D: TRBD2

CDR3: CASSRGTSGGSNEQFF
DNA: TGTGCCAGCAGCCGGGGGACTAGCGGGGGCTCGAATGAGCAGTTCTTC
J: TRBJ2-1
size: once
V: TRBV5-4
D: TRBD2

CDR3: CASSPPSEGYTGELFF
DNA: TGTGCCAGCAGCCCACCGAGCGAGGGGTACACCGGGGAGCTGTTTTTT
J: TRBJ2-2
size: .
V: TRBV5-4
D: .

CDR3: CASSDPPTGSQETQYF
DNA: TGTGCCAGCAGTGACCCCCCAACAGGGTCCCAAGAGACCCAGTACTTC
J: TRBJ2-5
size: .
V: TRBV6-1
D: .

CDR3: CASSLTQRDTQYF
DNA: TGTGCCAGCAGTCTTACCCAGAGAGATACGCAGTATTTT
J: TRBJ2-3
size: .
V: TRBV6-5
D: .

CDR3: CASSEVAGRVNEQFF
DNA: TGTGCCAGCAGTGAAGTGGCGGGACGGGTGAATGAGCAGTTCTTC
J: TRBJ2-1
size: .
V: TRBV2
D: .

CDR3: CASRGTGGAGEQFF
DNA: TGTGCCAGCAGGGGGACAGGGGGCGCGGGGGAGCAGTTCTTC
J: TRBJ2-1
size: once
V: TRBV2
D: TRBD1

CDR3: CASSLKTGPGPWGYTF
DNA: TGTGCCAGCAGCTTGAAAACGGGACCAGGGCCATGGGGCTACACCTTC
J: TRBJ1-2
size: .
V: TRBV7-3
D: .

CDR3: CASSVGTGPSYEQYF
DNA: TGTGCCAGTAGTGTCGGGACAGGGCCATCCTACGAGCAGTACTTC
J: TRBJ2-7
size: .
V: TRBV19
D: TRBD1

CDR3: CASSQATSGGTDTQYF
DNA: TGCGCCAGCAGCCAAGCTACTAGCGGGGGCACAGATACGCAGTATTTT
J: TRBJ2-3
size: .
V: TRBV5-1
D: TRBD2

CDR3: CASSSEWDSPLHF
DNA: TGTGCCAGCAGCTCAGAGTGGGATTCACCCCTCCACTTT
J: TRBJ1-6
size: .
V: TRBV5-4
D: .

CDR3: CASSFSDNYGYTF
DNA: TGCGCCAGCAGCTTCTCCGATAACTATGGCTACACCTTC
J: TRBJ1-2
size: few
V: TRBV5-1
D: .

CDR3: CASSGRDLAAYEQYF
DNA: TGTGCCAGCAGCGGGAGGGACCTTGCGGCCTACGAGCAGTACTTC
J: TRBJ2-7
size: .
V: TRBV7-6
D: TRBD2

CDR3: CASRKGQGATNEKLFF
DNA: TGCGCCAGCAGAAAGGGACAGGGGGCAACTAATGAAAAACTGTTTTTT
J: TRBJ1-4
size: .
V: TRBV5-1
D: TRBD1

CDR3: CASSTGSGDTEAFF
DNA: TGTGCCAGCAGTACGGGCTCCGGGGACACTGAAGCTTTCTTT
J: TRBJ1-1
size: .
V: TRBV7-3
D: .

CDR3: CASSRGTGGNTEAFF
DNA: TGTGCCAGCAGCCGAGGGACAGGGGGTAACACTGAAGCTTTCTTT
J: TRBJ1-1
size: .
V: TRBV16
D: TRBD1

CDR3: CASSEGLAGGPGYEQYF
DNA: TGTGCCAGCAGTGAAGGGCTAGCGGGAGGGCCGGGCTACGAGCAGTACTTC
J: TRBJ2-7
size: .
V: TRBV25-1
D: TRBD2

CDR3: CASSKVAPSDYTF
DNA: TGTGCCAGCAGCAAAGTCGCACCGTCGGACTACACCTTC
J: TRBJ1-2
size: .
V: TRBV21-1
D: .

CDR3: CASSMVGRAYEQYF
DNA: TGTGCCAGTAGTATGGTGGGCCGAGCCTACGAGCAGTACTTC
J: TRBJ2-7
size: .
V: TRBV19
D: .

CDR3: CASSGGTGRNEKLFF
DNA: TGTGCCAGCAGCGGGGGGACGGGTCGGAATGAAAAACTGTTTTTT
J: TRBJ1-4
size: .
V: TRBV11-2
D: .

CDR3: CASSSGQGLLAKNIQYF
DNA: TGTGCCAGCAGTTCCGGACAGGGGCTTCTAGCCAAAAACATTCAGTACTTC
J: TRBJ2-4
size: .
V: TRBV27
D: TRBD1

CDR3: CATSDRTGTGDYNEQFF
DNA: TGTGCCACCAGTGACCGAACCGGGACAGGGGATTACAATGAGCAGTTCTTC
J: TRBJ2-1
size: .
V: TRBV24-1
D: TRBD1

CDR3: CASSPNVGERATHEQFF
DNA: TGTGCCAGCTCACCAAATGTGGGGGAGAGGGCCACCCATGAGCAGTTCTTC
J: TRBJ2-1
size: .
V: TRBV18
D: .

CDR3: CASSPYTTSGFYNEQFF
DNA: TGTGCCAGCTCACCATATACAACTAGCGGATTCTACAATGAGCAGTTCTTC
J: TRBJ2-1
size: .
V: TRBV18
D: TRBD2

CDR3: CASSGQGYSYNEQFF
DNA: TGTGCCAGCAGCGGCCAGGGGTACTCCTACAATGAGCAGTTCTTC
J: TRBJ2-1
size: .
V: TRBV6-5
D: .

CDR3: CASSLMMGSEAFF
DNA: TGTGCCAGCAGCTTAATGATGGGATCTGAAGCTTTCTTT
J: TRBJ1-1
size: .
V: TRBV7-9
D: .

CDR3: CASSRQGFNYGYTF
DNA: TGTGCCAGCTCACGACAGGGGTTTAACTATGGCTACACCTTC
J: TRBJ1-2
size: .
V: TRBV18
D: TRBD1

CDR3: CASGGTRPYNEQFF
DNA: TGTGCTAGTGGGGGGACCAGGCCCTACAATGAGCAGTTCTTC
J: TRBJ2-1
size: .
V: TRBV12-5
D: .

CDR3: CASGPTGSTKPQHF
DNA: TGTGCCAGCGGACCGACAGGGTCCACCAAGCCCCAGCATTTT
J: TRBJ1-5
size: .
V: TRBV25-1
D: TRBD1

CDR3: CASSGLARGYTF
DNA: TGTGCCAGCAGCGGTCTGGCAAGGGGCTACACCTTC
J: TRBJ1-2
size: .
V: TRBV9
D: .

CDR3: CASTPGTGTLYGYTF
DNA: TGTGCCAGTACCCCTGGGACGGGAACCCTCTATGGCTACACCTTC
J: TRBJ1-2
size: .
V: TRBV19
D: .

CDR3: CASRQGGDTEAFF
DNA: TGTGCCAGCAGACAGGGAGGGGACACTGAAGCTTTCTTT
J: TRBJ1-1
size: .
V: TRBV6-5
D: .

CDR3: CASSSYREQYF
DNA: TGTGCCAGCAGCAGCTATCGCGAGCAGTACTTC
J: TRBJ2-7
size: .
V: TRBV2
D: .